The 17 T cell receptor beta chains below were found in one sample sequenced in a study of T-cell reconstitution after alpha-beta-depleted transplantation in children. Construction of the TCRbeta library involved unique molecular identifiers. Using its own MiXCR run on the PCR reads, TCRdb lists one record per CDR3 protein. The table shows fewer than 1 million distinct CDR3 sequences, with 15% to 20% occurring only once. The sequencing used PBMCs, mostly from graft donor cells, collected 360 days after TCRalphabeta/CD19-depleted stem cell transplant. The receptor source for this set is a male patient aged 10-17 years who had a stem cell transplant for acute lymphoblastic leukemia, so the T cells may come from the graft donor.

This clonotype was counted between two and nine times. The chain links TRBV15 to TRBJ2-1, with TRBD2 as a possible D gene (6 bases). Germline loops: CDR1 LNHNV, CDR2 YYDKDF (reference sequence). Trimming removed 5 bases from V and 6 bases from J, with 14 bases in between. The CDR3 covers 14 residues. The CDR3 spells CATSPPRGGNEQFF. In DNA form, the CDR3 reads TGTGCCACCAGCCCCCCGAGGGGAGGCAATGAGCAGTTCTTC.

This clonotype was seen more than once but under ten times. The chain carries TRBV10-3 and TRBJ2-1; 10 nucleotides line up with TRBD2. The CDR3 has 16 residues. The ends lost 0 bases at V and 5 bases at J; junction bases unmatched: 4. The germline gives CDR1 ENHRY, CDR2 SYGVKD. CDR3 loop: CAISESFLAGDNEQFF. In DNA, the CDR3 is TGTGCCATCAGTGAGTCTTTCCTAGCGGGAGACAATGAGCAGTTCTTC.

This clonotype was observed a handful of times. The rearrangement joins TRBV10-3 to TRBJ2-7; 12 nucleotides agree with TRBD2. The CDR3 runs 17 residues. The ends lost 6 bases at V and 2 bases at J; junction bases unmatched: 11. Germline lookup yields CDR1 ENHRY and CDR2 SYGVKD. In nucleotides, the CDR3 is TGTGCCATCAGCGGGCCCGGAACTAGCGGGAGGCCCTACGAGCAGTACTTC. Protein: CAISGPGTSGRPYEQYF.

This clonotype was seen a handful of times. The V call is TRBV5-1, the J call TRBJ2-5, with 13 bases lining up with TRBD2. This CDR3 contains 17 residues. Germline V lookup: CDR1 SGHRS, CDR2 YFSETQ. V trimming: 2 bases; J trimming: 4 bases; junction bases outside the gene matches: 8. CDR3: CASSFTGTSGIGETQYF. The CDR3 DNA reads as TGCGCCAGCAGCTTTACCGGGACTAGCGGGATTGGAGAGACCCAGTACTTC.

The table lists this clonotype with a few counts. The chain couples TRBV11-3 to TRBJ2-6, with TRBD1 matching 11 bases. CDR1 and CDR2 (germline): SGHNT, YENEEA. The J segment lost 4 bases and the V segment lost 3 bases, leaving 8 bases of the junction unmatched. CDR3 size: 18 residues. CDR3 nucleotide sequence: TGTGCCAGCAGCTTCAGGGACAGGGGGGCCTCAGGGGCCAACGTCCTGACTTTC. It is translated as CASSFRDRGASGANVLTF. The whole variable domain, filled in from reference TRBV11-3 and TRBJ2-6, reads EAGVVQSPRYKIIEKKQPVAFWCNPISGHNTLYWYLQNLGQGPELLIRYENEEAVDDSQLPKDRFSAERLKGVDSTLKIQPAELGDSAVYLCASSFRDRGASGANVLTFGAGSRLTVL.

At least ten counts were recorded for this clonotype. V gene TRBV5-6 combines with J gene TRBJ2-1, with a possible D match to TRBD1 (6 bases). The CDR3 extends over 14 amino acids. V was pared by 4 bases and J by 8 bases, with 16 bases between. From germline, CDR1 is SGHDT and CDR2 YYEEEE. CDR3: CASSLTTGTDEQFF. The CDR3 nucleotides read TGTGCCAGCAGCCTGACCACAGGGACCGATGAGCAGTTCTTC.

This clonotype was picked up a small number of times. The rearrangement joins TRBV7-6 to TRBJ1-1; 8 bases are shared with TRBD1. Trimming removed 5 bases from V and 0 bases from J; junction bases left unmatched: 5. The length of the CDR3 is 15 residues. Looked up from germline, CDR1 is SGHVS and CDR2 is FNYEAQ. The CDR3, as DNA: TGTGCCAGCAGCCCGATGGGACAGGTGAACACTGAAGCTTTCTTT. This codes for CASSPMGQVNTEAFF. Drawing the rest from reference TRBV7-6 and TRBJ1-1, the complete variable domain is GAGVSQSPRYKVTKRGQDVALRCDPISGHVSLYWYRQALGQGPEFLTYFNYEAQQDKSGLPNDRFSAERPEGSISTLTIQRTEQRDSAMYRCASSPMGQVNTEAFFGQGTRLTVV.

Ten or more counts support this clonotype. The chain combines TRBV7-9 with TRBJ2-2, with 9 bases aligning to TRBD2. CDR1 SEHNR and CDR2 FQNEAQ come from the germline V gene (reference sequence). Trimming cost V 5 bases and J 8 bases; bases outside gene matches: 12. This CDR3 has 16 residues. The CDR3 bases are TGTGCCAGCAGCGAGGAGACTAGCGGCCTTGTGGGGGAGCTGTTTTTT. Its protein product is CASSEETSGLVGELFF. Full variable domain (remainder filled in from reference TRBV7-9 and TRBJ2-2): DTGVSQNPRHKITKRGQNVTFRCDPISEHNRLYWYRQTLGQGPEFLTYFQNEAQLEKSRLLSDRFSAERPKGSFSTLEIQRTEQGDSAMYLCASSEETSGLVGELFFGEGSRLTVL.

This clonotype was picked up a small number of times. CDR3 protein: CAISDRQGLAKNIQYF. CDR3 bases: TGTGCCATCAGTGATAGGCAGGGACTAGCCAAAAACATTCAGTACTTC. This chain joins TRBV10-3 and TRBJ2-4, with a weak D call TRBD2 (6 bases). The germline V gene has CDR1 ENHRY and CDR2 SYGVKD. Trimming took 3 bases from V and 0 from J, leaving 12 bases between them. This CDR3 region has 16 residues.

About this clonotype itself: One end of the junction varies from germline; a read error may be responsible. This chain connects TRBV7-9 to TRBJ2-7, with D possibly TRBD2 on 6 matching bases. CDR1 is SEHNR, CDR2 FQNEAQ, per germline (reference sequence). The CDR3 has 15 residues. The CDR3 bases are TGTGCCAGCAGCCGCCGGGACTTAGCCTCCTGCGAGCAGTACTTC. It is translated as CASSRRDLASCEQYF. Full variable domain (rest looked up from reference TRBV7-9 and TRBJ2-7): DTGVSQNPRHKITKRGQNVTFRCDPISEHNRLYWYRQTLGQGPEFLTYFQNEAQLEKSRLLSDRFSAERPKGSFSTLEIQRTEQGDSAMYLCASSRRDLASCEQYFGPGTRLTVT.

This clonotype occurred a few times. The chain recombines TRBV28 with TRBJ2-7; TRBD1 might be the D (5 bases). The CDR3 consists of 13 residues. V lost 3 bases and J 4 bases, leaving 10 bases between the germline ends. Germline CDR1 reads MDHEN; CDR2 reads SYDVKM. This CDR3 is CASSFPGWYEQYF. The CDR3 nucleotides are TGTGCCAGCAGTTTTCCAGGGTGGTACGAGCAGTACTTC.

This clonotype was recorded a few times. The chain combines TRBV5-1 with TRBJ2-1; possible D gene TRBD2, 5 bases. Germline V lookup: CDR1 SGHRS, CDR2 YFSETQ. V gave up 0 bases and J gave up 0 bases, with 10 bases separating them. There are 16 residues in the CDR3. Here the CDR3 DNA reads TGCGCCAGCAGCTTGGCCATCGCGGGCTCCTACAATGAGCAGTTCTTC. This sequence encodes CASSLAIAGSYNEQFF.

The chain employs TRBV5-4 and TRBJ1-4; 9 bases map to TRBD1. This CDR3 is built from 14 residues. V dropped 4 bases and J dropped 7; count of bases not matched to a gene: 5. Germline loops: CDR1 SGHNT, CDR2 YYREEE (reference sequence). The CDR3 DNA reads TGTGCCAGCAGCAGGGACAGGGACTCTGAAAAACTGTTTTTT. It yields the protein CASSRDRDSEKLFF.

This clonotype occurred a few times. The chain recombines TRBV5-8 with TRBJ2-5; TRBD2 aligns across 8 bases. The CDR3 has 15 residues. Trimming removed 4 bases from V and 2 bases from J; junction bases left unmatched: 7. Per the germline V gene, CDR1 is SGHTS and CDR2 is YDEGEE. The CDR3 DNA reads TGTGCCAGCAGCGCGGGGGGCCCCGCGCAAGAGACCCAGTACTTC. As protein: CASSAGGPAQETQYF.

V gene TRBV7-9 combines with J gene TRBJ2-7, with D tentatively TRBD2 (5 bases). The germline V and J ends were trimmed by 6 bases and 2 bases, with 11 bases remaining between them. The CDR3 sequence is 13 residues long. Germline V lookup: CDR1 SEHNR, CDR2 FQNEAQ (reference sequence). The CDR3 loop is CASSTGSAYEQYF. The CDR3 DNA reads TGTGCCAGCAGTACGGGGTCGGCCTACGAGCAGTACTTC. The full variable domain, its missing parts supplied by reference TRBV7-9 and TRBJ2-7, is DTGVSQNPRHKITKRGQNVTFRCDPISEHNRLYWYRQTLGQGPEFLTYFQNEAQLEKSRLLSDRFSAERPKGSFSTLEIQRTEQGDSAMYLCASSTGSAYEQYFGPGTRLTVT.

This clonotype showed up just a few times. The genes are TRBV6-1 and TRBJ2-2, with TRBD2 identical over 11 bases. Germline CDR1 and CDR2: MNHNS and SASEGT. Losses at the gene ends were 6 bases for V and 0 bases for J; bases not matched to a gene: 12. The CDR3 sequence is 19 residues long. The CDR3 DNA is TGTGCCAGCAGCTCCCCTTCGACTAGCGGGGCCACGAACACCGGGGAGCTGTTTTTT. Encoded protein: CASSSPSTSGATNTGELFF.

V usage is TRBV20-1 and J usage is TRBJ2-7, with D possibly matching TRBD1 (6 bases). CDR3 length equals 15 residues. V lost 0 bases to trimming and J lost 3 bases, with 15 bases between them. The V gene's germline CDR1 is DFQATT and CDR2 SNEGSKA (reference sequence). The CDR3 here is CSARDLSGQFYEQYF. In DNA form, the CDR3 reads TGCAGTGCTAGAGATCTTAGTGGACAGTTCTACGAGCAGTACTTC.